The source of this TCR beta chain is a study of T cell repertoires in cytomegalovirus infection. This clonotype was picked up a small number of times. A single record per CDR3 protein comes from TCRdb applying MiXCR to the reads. The repertoire consists of about 230,000 distinct CDR3 sequences, with approximately 22% occurring once and the leading ten covering 18%. CDR1 and CDR2 (germline): DFQATT, SNEGSKA (reference sequence). CDR3 size: 14 residues. V lost 0 bases, J lost 8 bases, and 4 bases stayed unmatched. This TCR derives from a human donor in good health (CMV status not recorded). Some clones in this sample may be carry-over from other donors' samples. The rearrangement joins TRBV20-1 to TRBJ2-3; 11 bases match TRBD2. The sample comprised CD8+ T cells from PBMCs. CDR3: CSARDRSGGATQYF. The CDR3 DNA sequence: TGCAGTGCTAGAGATCGTAGCGGGGGGGCTACGCAGTATTTT.